The next 2 T cell receptor beta chains were all read from a single sample in a study of T cells in localized non-small cell lung cancer. Profiled with immunoSEQ multiplex PCR; TCRdb holds only in-frame clones, not every one. The sample carries tens of thousands of clones, about 85% recorded once. Sequenced material: PBMCs, taken before any cancer treatment. The receptors originated from a woman between 40 and 69 years old with stage II squamous cell lung carcinoma.

The genes are TRBV2 and TRBJ2-7, with 7 bases identical to TRBD1. The germline gives CDR1 SNHLY, CDR2 FYNNEI. V shed 4 bases, J shed 2 bases, and the junction held 11 bases outside the gene matches. The CDR3 has 16 amino acids. The CDR3 bases are TGTGCCAGCAGTGGAGCGATGGGACAGTCGACCTACGAGCAGTACTTC. It translates to CASSGAMGQSTYEQYF.

The chain uses TRBV4-1 and TRBJ2-7, with TRBD2 matching over 13 bases. The length of the CDR3 is 16 residues. Per the germline V gene, CDR1 is MGHRA and CDR2 is YSYEKL. Trimming took 4 bases from V and 1 from J; bases not matched to a gene: 4. CDR3 in DNA: TGCGCCAGCAGCCCGGGACTAGCGGGGTTTTCCTACGAGCAGTACTTC. Amino acid sequence: CASSPGLAGFSYEQYF.